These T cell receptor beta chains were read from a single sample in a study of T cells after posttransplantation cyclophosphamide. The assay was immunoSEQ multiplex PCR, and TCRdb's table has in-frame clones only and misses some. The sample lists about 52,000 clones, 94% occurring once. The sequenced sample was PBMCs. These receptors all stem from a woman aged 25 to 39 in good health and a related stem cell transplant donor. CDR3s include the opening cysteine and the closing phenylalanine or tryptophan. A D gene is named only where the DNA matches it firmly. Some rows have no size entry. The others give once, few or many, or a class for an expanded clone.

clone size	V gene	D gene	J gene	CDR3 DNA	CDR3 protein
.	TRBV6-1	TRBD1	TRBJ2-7	TGTGCCAGCAGTAAACAGGGGATGCTCGACGAGCAGTACTTC	CASSKQGMLDEQYF
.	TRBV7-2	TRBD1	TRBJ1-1	TGTGCCAGCAGTCGGGACAGGGGAGAAGCTTTCTTT	CASSRDRGEAFF
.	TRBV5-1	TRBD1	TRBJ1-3	TGCGCCAGCAGCTTGGAACCGATTGGGACAGGGGGCATGGTTTGGGGAAACACCATATATTTT	CASSLEPIGTGGMVWGNTIYF
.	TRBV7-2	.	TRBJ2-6	TGTGCCAGCAGCCTCCCTACAGGGTCTGGGGCCAACGTCCTGACTTTC	CASSLPTGSGANVLTF
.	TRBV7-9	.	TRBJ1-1	TGTGCCAGCAGCTTATCAACAGGTGAGAACACTGAAGCTTTCTTT	CASSLSTGENTEAFF
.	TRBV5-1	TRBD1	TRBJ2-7	TGCGCCAGCAGCCTGACAGGGGACCCCTACGAGCAGTACTTC	CASSLTGDPYEQYF
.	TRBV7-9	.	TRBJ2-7	TGTGCCAGCAAGGAGGGGGCCCACGAGCAGTACTTC	CASKEGAHEQYF
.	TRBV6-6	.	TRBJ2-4	TGTGCCAGCAGTTACGAGATTACGAACATTCAGTACTTC	CASSYEITNIQYF
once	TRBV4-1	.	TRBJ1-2	TGCGCCAGCAGCCAAGATAGTTTGGGGGGGGGTTTGGGCTACACCTTC	CASSQDSLGGGLGYTF
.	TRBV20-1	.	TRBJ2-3	TGCAGTACTAGGTCGGCAGATACGCAGTATTTT	CSTRSADTQYF
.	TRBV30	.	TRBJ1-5	TGTGCCTGGGACTCCTCAGAGGGTCAGCCCCAGCATTTT	CAWDSSEGQPQHF
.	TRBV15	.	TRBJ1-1	TGTGCCACCAGCAGAAAACGGGAGGGAGGACGGACTGAAGCTTTCTTT	CATSRKREGGRTEAFF
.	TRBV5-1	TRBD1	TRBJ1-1	TGCGCCAGCAGCTCGGGACAGGGTAGTACTGAAGCTTTCTTT	CASSSGQGSTEAFF
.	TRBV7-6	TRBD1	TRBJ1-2	TGTGCCAGCAGCTCGCAGCAAGGGGGCGGCTACACCTTC	CASSSQQGGGYTF
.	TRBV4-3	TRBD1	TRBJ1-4	TGCGCCAGCAGCCAAGAAATCCAGCAGGGGGCGCGCGAAAAACTGTTTTTT	CASSQEIQQGAREKLFF
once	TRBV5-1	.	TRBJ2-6	TGCGCCAGCAGGCTTAATGGCAGGGGCGTCACTGGGGCCAACGTCCTGACTTTC	CASRLNGRGVTGANVLTF
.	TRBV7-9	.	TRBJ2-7	TGTGCCAGCAGCTTGGACTGGTCGAGCTCCTACGAGCAGTACTTC	CASSLDWSSSYEQYF
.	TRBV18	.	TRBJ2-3	TGTGCCAGCTCACCATCTTCTAGTCGGTTTCCAGATACGCAGTATTTT	CASSPSSSRFPDTQYF
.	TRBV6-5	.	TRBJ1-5	TGTGCCAGCAGTTACGCAGGGAATCAGCCCCAGCATTTT	CASSYAGNQPQHF
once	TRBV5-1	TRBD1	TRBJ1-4	TGCGCCAGCAGCCGCGGACAGGGGGCGACTAATGAAAAACTGTTTTTT	CASSRGQGATNEKLFF
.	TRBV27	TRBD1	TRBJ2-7	TGTGCCAGCAGTTTATCGGATGGACAGGGAGGCTACGAGCAGTACTTC	CASSLSDGQGGYEQYF
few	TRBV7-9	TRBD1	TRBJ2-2	TGTGCCAGCAGCGCCAGAATACAGGGGCGGGCCACCGGGGAGCTGTTTTTT	CASSARIQGRATGELFF
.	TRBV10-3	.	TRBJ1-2	TGTGCCATCAGTGAGGGGCAGATAAACTATGGCTACACCTTC	CAISEGQINYGYTF
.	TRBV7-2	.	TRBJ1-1	TGTGCCAGCAGCCCGGCCCTCGGGGGACGGACTGAAGCTTTCTTT	CASSPALGGRTEAFF
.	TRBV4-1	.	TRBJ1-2	TGCGCCAGCAGCCAAGTCCGGGTTGAAGGCTACACCTTC	CASSQVRVEGYTF
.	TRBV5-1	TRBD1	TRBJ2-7	TGCGCCAGCAGCTCGTTTGCCGGGACAGGGTCTTCCTACGAGCAGTACTTC	CASSSFAGTGSSYEQYF